The clone carrying this T cell receptor beta chain showed up many times. Primers used for first-strand cDNA, a TRAV- and TRBV-specific set, covered both alpha and beta chains. A constant-region primer paired with the V-primer adapter amplified TCRs over roughly 18 PCR cycles. MiXCR, applied by TCRdb to the reads, yields one record per CDR3 protein. The sample records 60,000 to 90,000 distinct CDR3 sequences, more than 25% being singletons. The source of the sample is a study of low-dose radiotherapy and immunotherapy resistance in tumors. Study overall: Each two-week cycle included intravenous cyclophosphamide 200 mg/m2, given one day before radiation and immunotherapy.

The CDR3 loop spans 15 amino acids. Trimming removed 5 bases from V and 6 bases from J; junction bases left unmatched: 12. Stated time point: before trial treatment. The therapy administered to donors comprised nivolumab, ipilimumab, aspirin, low-dose cyclophosphamide and low-dose radiotherapy. Advanced solid tumors lacking tumor-infiltrating lymphocytes were present in eligible patients. Sample: PBMCs, taken before treatment. The chain carries TRBV12-3 or TRBV12-4 and TRBJ2-7, with 8 positions matching TRBD1. This TCR was sampled from a female donor with ovarian cancer. CDR3 sequence (DNA): TGTGCCAGCAGTCCAGGGACAGGCCGGGCGGGCGAGCAGTACTTC. It is translated as CASSPGTGRAGEQYF.